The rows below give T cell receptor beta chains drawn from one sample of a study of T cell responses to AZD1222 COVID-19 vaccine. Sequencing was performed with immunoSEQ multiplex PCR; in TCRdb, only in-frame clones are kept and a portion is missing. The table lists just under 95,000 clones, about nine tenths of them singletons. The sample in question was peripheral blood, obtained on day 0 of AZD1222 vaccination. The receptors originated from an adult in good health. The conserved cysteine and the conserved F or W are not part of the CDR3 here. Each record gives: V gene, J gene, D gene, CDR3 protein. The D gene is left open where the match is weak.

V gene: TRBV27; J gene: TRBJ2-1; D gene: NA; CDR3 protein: ASSLADNYNEQF
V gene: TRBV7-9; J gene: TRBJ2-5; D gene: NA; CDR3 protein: ASSPRTITAGTQY
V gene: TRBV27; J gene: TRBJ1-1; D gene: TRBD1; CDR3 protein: ASSPDRGSAEAF
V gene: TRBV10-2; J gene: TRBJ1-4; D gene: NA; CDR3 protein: ASSESGQGVRKLF
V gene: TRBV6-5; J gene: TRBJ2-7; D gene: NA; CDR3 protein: ASSLTRFSYEQY
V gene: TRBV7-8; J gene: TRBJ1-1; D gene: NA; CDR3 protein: ASSPGQFEAF
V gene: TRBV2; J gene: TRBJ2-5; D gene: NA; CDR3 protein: AGKGERETQY
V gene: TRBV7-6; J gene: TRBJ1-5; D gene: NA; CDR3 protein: ASSGTGDQPQH
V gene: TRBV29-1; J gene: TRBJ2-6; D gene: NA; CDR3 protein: SAASSGANVLT
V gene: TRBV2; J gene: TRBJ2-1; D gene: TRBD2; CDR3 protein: ASTSGGANEQF
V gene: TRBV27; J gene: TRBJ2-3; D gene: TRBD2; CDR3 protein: ASSFSLAADTQY
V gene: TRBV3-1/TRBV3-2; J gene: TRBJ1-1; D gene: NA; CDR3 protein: ASSQGFAGYTEAF
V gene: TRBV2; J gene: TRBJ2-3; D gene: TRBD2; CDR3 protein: ASSSFRGLASADTQY
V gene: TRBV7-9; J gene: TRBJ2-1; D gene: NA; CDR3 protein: ASSPETGNPYNEQF